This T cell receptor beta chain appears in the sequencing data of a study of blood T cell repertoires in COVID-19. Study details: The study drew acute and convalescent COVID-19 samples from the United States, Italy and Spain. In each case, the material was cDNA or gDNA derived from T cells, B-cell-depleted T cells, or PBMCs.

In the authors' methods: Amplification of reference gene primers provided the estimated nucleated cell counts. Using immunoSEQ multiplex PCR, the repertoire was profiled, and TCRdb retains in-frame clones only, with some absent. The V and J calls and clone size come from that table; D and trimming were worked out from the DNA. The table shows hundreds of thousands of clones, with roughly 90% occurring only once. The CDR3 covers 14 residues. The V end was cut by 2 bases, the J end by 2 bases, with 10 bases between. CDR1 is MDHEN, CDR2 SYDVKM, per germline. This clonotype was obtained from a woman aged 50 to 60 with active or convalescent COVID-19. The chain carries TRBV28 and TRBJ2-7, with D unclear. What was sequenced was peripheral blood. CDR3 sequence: CASSLGPRTYEQYF. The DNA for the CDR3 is TGTGCCAGCAGTTTAGGGCCAAGAACCTACGAGCAGTACTTC.